The entry that follows covers one T cell receptor (beta chain) sequence. This record belongs to a study of blood T cell repertoires in COVID-19. The wider study: Nucleic acid was either cDNA or gDNA, and it came from T cells, B-cell-depleted T cells, or PBMCs.

Germline CDR1 and CDR2: SGHRS and YFSETQ. Trimming at V came to 4 bases and at J to 2 bases, leaving 7 bases not matched to a gene. The CDR3 runs to 17 residues. Libraries were prepared by immunoSEQ multiplex PCR; TCRdb keeps only in-frame clonotypes and omits some of them. The data hold 150,000 to 200,000 clones, with 86% observed a single time. The chain combines TRBV5-1 with TRBJ1-5; TRBD1 agrees at 12 bases. The receptor's source is a woman in her seventies with acute or convalescent COVID-19. Specimen: peripheral blood. The CDR3 sequence: CASSEGQGAFGNQPQHF. Written as DNA, the CDR3 is TGCGCCAGCAGCGAGGGACAGGGGGCGTTCGGCAATCAGCCCCAGCATTTT.